Detailed here is one T cell receptor beta chain. The target antigen is unknown. One junction end disagrees with the germline gene, perhaps due to a read error. The record originates from a study of Graves' ophthalmopathy and Graves' hyperthyroidism. Study-wide findings and caveats: A model built from 13 signatures distinguished ophthalmopathy from stable hyperthyroidism with approximately 89% sensitivity and about 84% specificity. Blood repertoires reportedly contained most expanded thyroid clonotypes above 0.001 frequency.

This CDR3 region has 14 residues. The germline CDR1 and CDR2 sequences are WSHSY and SAAADI. Amplified material comprised TCR beta CDR3 regions derived from RNA transcripts. Scientists carried out first-round RT-PCR using HTBI primers and then a second-round multiplex PCR. Using its own MiXCR run on the multiplex PCR reads, TCRdb lists one record per CDR3 protein. The sample has around 1,000,000 distinct CDR3 sequences, about 38% seen once. This sequence originates from an adult man with Graves' hyperthyroidism. The specimen sequenced was peripheral blood or thyroid tissue (not recorded which). V is TRBV10-2 and J is TRBJ2-7; 8 nucleotides align to TRBD2. This CDR3 is CVSSATTGGYEQYF. The CDR3 DNA sequence: TGCGTCAGCAGTGCCACGACGGGGGGGTACGAGCAGTACTTC.